A selection of T cell receptor beta chains follows, all from one sample in a study of T cells expressing NK-cell markers. Each CDR3 protein gets one entry in TCRdb, which reprocessed the 5' RACE reads and gives no DNA. The sample includes some 500,000 distinct CDR3 sequences. The sample was blood T cells: a sorted CD56 or NKG2C T cell subset, CD4+ or CD8+ T cells, or bulk PBMC T cells (not recorded which). Every receptor here comes from a woman aged 45-65 years in good health. Each CDR3 is given with its conserved first and last residue.

j_call v_call cdr3_aa
TRBJ1-1 TRBV3-1 CASSQDPSGRAEAFF
TRBJ2-1 TRBV24-1 CATSDSHGTGYNEQFF
TRBJ2-1 TRBV11-1 CASSRGGTEQFF
TRBJ2-1 TRBV14 CASSPLSGTNNEQFF
TRBJ2-1 TRBV4-1 CASSQTTSAAYNEQFF
TRBJ1-4 TRBV12-3/TRBV12-4 CASSFSGVEKLFF
TRBJ2-3 TRBV12-3/TRBV12-4 CASTTAPDTQYF
TRBJ2-2 TRBV7-3 CASSSRTRNTGELFF
TRBJ2-2 TRBV28 CASSTTGRNTGELFF
TRBJ2-5 TRBV7-9 CASSLKDQETQYF
TRBJ2-3 TRBV20-1 CSASPLAGAMSGSTQYF
TRBJ2-2 TRBV3-1 CASSQVQSGELFF
TRBJ1-5 TRBV10-3 CAISGNDSPNQPQHF
TRBJ2-7 TRBV3-1 CASTLRGVTYEQYF
TRBJ2-5 TRBV5-1 CASSLTSRREETQYF
TRBJ2-1 TRBV2 CASRTFDEQFF
TRBJ2-7 TRBV5-1 CASSFRGYSPYEQYF
TRBJ2-3 TRBV5-4 CASSLGQGVKDTQYF
TRBJ1-1 TRBV29-1 CSVEDLESGALMNTEAFF
TRBJ2-2 TRBV2 CARHTGTGGGELFF
TRBJ1-1 TRBV7-3 CASRYDRNTEAFF
TRBJ2-1 TRBV5-1 CASSPIGAPKDEQFF
TRBJ2-1 TRBV5-1 CASSFIRENEQFF
TRBJ1-2 TRBV12-3/TRBV12-4 CATQQGLENYGYTF
TRBJ2-5 TRBV24-1 CATSGGDSNFQETQYF
TRBJ2-3 TRBV20-1 CSAHALAGLSTDTQYF
TRBJ2-1 TRBV24-1 CATSVGSDYNEQFF
TRBJ2-5 TRBV10-3 CAIRDRRQETQYF
TRBJ2-3 TRBV21-1 CASSNEQRTDTQYF
TRBJ2-4 TRBV20-1 CSAGEMGKNIQYF
TRBJ2-3 TRBV20-1 CSATGWGNTQYF